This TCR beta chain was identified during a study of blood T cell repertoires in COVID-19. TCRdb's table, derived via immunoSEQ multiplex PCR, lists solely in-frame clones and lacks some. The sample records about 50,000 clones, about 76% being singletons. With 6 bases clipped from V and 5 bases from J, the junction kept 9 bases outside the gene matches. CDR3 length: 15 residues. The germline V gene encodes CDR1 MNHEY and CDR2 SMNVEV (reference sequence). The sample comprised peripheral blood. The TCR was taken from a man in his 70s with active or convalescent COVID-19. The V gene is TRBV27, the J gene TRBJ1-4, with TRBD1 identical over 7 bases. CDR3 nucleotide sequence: TGTGCCAGCAGACCCTTGGGACAGAGGAATGAAAAACTGTTTTTT. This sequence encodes CASRPLGQRNEKLFF.